The T cell receptor beta chain described here comes from a study of shared clonotypes between healthy human individuals. As for the study in general: Those who served as donors were a couple of women and three men between the ages of 18 and 49.

V lost 4 bases and J 3 bases, leaving 10 bases between the germline ends. The CDR3 contains 13 residues. Germline values: CDR1 KGHSH, CDR2 LQKENI. Broader study findings: Generation probabilities were higher for clonotypes shared across all four sorted-subset donors than for unshared ones. Sharing across a handful of donors was seen in about 5% of naive CD4 clonotypes.

Donors were healthy HIV-negative adults without recently reported acute infections or vaccinations. Clones were read by immunoSEQ multiplex PCR, and TCRdb kept only the in-frame ones, dropping some. Altogether roughly 2.4 million clones are present, more than 90% being singletons, with the ten largest covering around 0.13%. Note on this clone: Its antigen is not known.

Sequencing input: naive CD4+ T cells sorted from blood. Subset noted: CD45RA+ positively selected. The chain has TRBV18 and TRBJ2-7; D gene unclear. The clonotype was recovered from a man aged 18 to 35 in good health. The CDR3 reads CASSLWMDYEQYF. As DNA, the CDR3 is TGTGCCAGCTCACTTTGGATGGACTACGAGCAGTACTTC.